These 15 T cell receptor beta chains were sequenced from one sample in a study of T cells after somatic rescue of genetic block. TCRdb keeps only in-frame clones here, not all; method: immunoSEQ multiplex PCR. The sample holds tens of thousands of clones, roughly 90% seen once. The specimen was peripheral blood mononuclear cells (PBMCs). The receptor set was obtained from a man aged 35-49 years.

The chain combines TRBV7-9 with TRBJ2-4, with D possibly matching TRBD2 (5 bases). The CDR3 has 15 amino acids. Trimming removed 5 bases at V and 1 base at J, with 12 bases between. The germline CDR1 and CDR2 sequences are SEHNR and FQNEAQ (reference sequence). Here the CDR3 DNA reads TGTGCCAGCAGCAACCACGGACTGGCCAAAAACATTCAGTACTTC. This encodes CASSNHGLAKNIQYF.

J is TRBJ2-3 and V is TRBV5-1, with 9 bases that match TRBD1. J was trimmed by 4 bases and V by 4 bases; bases with no gene match: 7. The CDR3 totals 15 residues. Germline assignment: CDR1 SGHRS and CDR2 YFSETQ. Here the CDR3 reads CASSTGDRDADTQYF. DNA of the CDR3: TGCGCCAGCAGCACAGGGGACAGGGACGCAGATACGCAGTATTTT.

This sequence joins TRBV11-2 and TRBJ1-1; D gene uncertain. The CDR3 length is 12 residues. V was clipped by 4 bases and J by 0 bases, with 3 bases between them. Germline assignment: CDR1 SGHAT and CDR2 FQNNGV. The chain's CDR3 is CASSYVNTEAFF. The CDR3 DNA reads TGTGCCAGCAGCTACGTGAACACTGAAGCTTTCTTT.

The chain carries TRBV5-1 and TRBJ1-3; D is undetermined. The length of the CDR3 is 16 residues. V dropped 3 bases and J dropped 1 base, with 14 bases sitting between them. The germline V gene encodes CDR1 SGHRS and CDR2 YFSETQ. CDR3 bases: TGCGCCAGCAGCTCGCAAGGGATGGGATCTGGAAACACCATATATTTT. It yields the protein CASSSQGMGSGNTIYF.

The CDR3 DNA reads as TGTGCCAGCCGCTGGGCTGGCACAGATACGCAGTATTTT. It encodes CASRWAGTDTQYF. This sequence joins TRBV7-2 and TRBJ2-3, with D uncertain. Germline CDR1 is SGHTA and CDR2 is FQGNSA. This CDR3 spans 13 amino acids. The V gene lost 8 bases and the J gene lost 1 base, with 10 bases spanning the gap.

This clone was seen a handful of times. The rearrangement links TRBV4-3 to TRBJ2-7; TRBD2 matches 11 bases. The CDR3 runs to 17 residues. Germline-derived CDR1 and CDR2 are LGHNA and YSLEER. Losses at the gene ends were 0 bases for V and 4 bases for J; bases not matched to a gene: 8. This CDR3 is CASSQEWLAGGLYEQYF. In DNA, the CDR3 is TGCGCCAGCAGCCAAGAGTGGCTAGCGGGAGGATTATACGAGCAGTACTTC.

This clone was picked up one time. The genes are TRBV4-3 and TRBJ2-7, with TRBD1 identical over 10 bases. With V trimmed by 4 bases and J by 3 bases, 3 bases remained unmatched. Germline-derived CDR1 and CDR2 are LGHNA and YSLEER. There are 14 residues in the CDR3. CDR3 coding DNA: TGCGCCAGCAGCCCCGGGACAGGGGTCTACGAGCAGTACTTC. Translating it yields CASSPGTGVYEQYF.

This sequence joins TRBV7-6 and TRBJ2-5; 7 bases are a match to TRBD1. The CDR3 contains 13 residues. The J segment lost 1 base and the V segment lost 5 bases, leaving 1 base of the junction unmatched. Per germline, CDR1 SGHVS and CDR2 FNYEAQ. CDR3 in amino acids: CASSRDSQETQYF. The CDR3 DNA reads as TGTGCCAGCAGCCGGGACAGCCAAGAGACCCAGTACTTC.

The V and J genes are TRBV6-1 and TRBJ2-1; the match to TRBD2 covers 7 bases. CDR1 and CDR2 from the germline V gene are MNHNS and SASEGT. V trimming: 7 bases; J trimming: 4 bases; junction bases outside the gene matches: 7. The length of the CDR3 is 14 residues. For the CDR3, the DNA is TGTGCCAGCATTCCTAGCGGCCCTTACAATGAGCAGTTCTTC. Its protein product is CASIPSGPYNEQFF.

This clone was detected only once. V gene TRBV27 combines with J gene TRBJ2-1, with D tentatively TRBD1 or TRBD2 (5 bases each). Germline V lookup: CDR1 MNHEY, CDR2 SMNVEV (reference sequence). The CDR3 sequence is 15 residues long. V was shortened by 3 bases and J by 7 bases, with 16 bases between the two germline ends. The CDR3, as DNA: TGTGCCAGCAGTTTTCCGGGACCCTCAGGAAATGAGCAGTTCTTC. It is translated as CASSFPGPSGNEQFF.

V usage is TRBV5-4 and J usage is TRBJ2-7, with D possibly called TRBD1 or TRBD2 (5 bases each). The length of the CDR3 is 15 residues. Germline lookup yields CDR1 SGHNT and CDR2 YYREEE (reference sequence). Trimming left V 3 bases short and J 3 bases short, with 16 bases between. The CDR3 protein is CASSWGAGSRYEQYF. CDR3 sequence (DNA): TGTGCCAGCAGCTGGGGCGCAGGGAGTCGCTACGAGCAGTACTTC.

This chain connects TRBV4-3 to TRBJ2-3; D gene ambiguous. The CDR3 spans 16 residues. Germline V gives CDR1 LGHNA, CDR2 YSLEER. Between the trimmed V and J ends, which lost 0 bases and 0 bases, there was a span of 10 bases. The CDR3 is CASSQERAGSTDTQYF. CDR3 sequence (DNA): TGCGCCAGCAGCCAAGAGCGAGCAGGAAGCACAGATACGCAGTATTTT.

The chain combines TRBV19 with TRBJ2-7, with D tentatively TRBD1 (5 bases). The germline CDR1 and CDR2 sequences are LNHDA and SQIVND (reference sequence). The CDR3 is 15 residues long. V lost 6 bases and J lost 4, with 19 bases in between. This CDR3 reads CASSRTTTGAYEQYF. The CDR3 DNA reads as TGTGCCAGTAGCCGAACAACCACAGGAGCTTACGAGCAGTACTTC.

This chain connects TRBV5-4 to TRBJ2-3; either TRBD1 or TRBD2 may supply D (7 bases each). The CDR3 sequence is 18 residues long. Germline-derived CDR1 and CDR2 are SGHNT and YYREEE (reference sequence). The ends were cut back, 1 base at V and 0 bases at J, with 18 bases in the middle. CDR3 loop: CASSLRGLAALSTDTQYF. As DNA, the CDR3 is TGTGCCAGCAGCTTGAGGGGGCTAGCGGCCCTAAGCACAGATACGCAGTATTTT.

The chain links TRBV19 to TRBJ2-2, with 8 bases fitting TRBD1. Germline-derived CDR1 and CDR2 are LNHDA and SQIVND (reference sequence). The ends lost 3 bases at V and 5 bases at J; junction bases unmatched: 2. The CDR3 has 14 residues. The CDR3 loop is CASSIQGATGELFF. CDR3 bases: TGTGCCAGTAGTATTCAGGGGGCGACCGGGGAGCTGTTTTTT. The full variable domain, its missing parts supplied by reference TRBV19 and TRBJ2-2, is DGGITQSPKYLFRKEGQNVTLSCEQNLNHDAMYWYRQDPGQGLRLIYYSQIVNDFQKGDIAEGYSVSREKKESFPLTVTSAQKNPTAFYLCASSIQGATGELFFGEGSRLTVL.